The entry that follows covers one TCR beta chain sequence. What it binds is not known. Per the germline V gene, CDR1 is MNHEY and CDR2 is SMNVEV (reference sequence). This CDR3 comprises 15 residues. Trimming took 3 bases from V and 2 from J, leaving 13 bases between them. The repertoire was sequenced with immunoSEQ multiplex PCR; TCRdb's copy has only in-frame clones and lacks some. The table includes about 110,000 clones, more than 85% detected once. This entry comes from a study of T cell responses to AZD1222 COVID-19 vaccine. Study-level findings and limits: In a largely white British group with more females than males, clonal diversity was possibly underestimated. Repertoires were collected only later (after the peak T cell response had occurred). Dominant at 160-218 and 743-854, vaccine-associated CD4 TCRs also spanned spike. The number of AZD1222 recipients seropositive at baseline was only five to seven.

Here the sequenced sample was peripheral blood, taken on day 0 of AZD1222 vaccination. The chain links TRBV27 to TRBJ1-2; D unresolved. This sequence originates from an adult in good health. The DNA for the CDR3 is TGTGCCAGCAGTTTGACTGGTGGAGTAAACTATGGCTACACCTTC. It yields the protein CASSLTGGVNYGYTF.